The 30 T cell receptor beta chains given below trace back to one sample, sequenced in a study of T cell responses to AZD1222 COVID-19 vaccine. Measured with immunoSEQ multiplex PCR; TCRdb has only the in-frame clones, and not every one. Of about 160,000 clones in the sample, approximately 87% were seen once. Source: peripheral blood, taken 28 days after the second AZD1222 dose. Source of these receptors: an adult who received the AZD1222 COVID-19 vaccine.

This clone has a single count. The chain joins TRBV30 to TRBJ1-2, with D perhaps TRBD1 (6 bases). The CDR3 is made up of 15 amino acids. Germline lookup yields CDR1 GTSNPN and CDR2 SVGIG (reference sequence). V lost 3 bases and J lost 1, with 15 bases in between. CDR3 sequence: CAWREGGFGNYGYTF. CDR3 coding DNA: TGTGCCTGGAGGGAGGGGGGGTTCGGTAACTATGGCTACACCTTC.

This clone appeared a single time. The rearrangement uses TRBV5-1 and TRBJ2-1; 7 positions match TRBD1. This CDR3 is built from 13 residues. Unmatched junction bases numbered 5, after V lost 4 bases and J lost 7 bases. Per germline, CDR1 SGHRS and CDR2 YFSETQ. This CDR3 is CASSRDRVNEQFF. The CDR3 nucleotides are TGCGCCAGCAGCCGAGACAGGGTAAATGAGCAGTTCTTC. Full variable domain (remainder filled in from reference TRBV5-1 and TRBJ2-1): KAGVTQTPRYLIKTRGQQVTLSCSPISGHRSVSWYQQTPGQGLQFLFEYFSETQRNKGNFPGRFSGRQFSNSRSEMNVSTLELGDSALYLCASSRDRVNEQFFGPGTRLTVL.

V is TRBV5-1 and J is TRBJ2-3, with D unresolved. Germline values: CDR1 SGHRS, CDR2 YFSETQ. V lost 1 base to trimming and J lost 2 bases, with 8 bases between them. There are 14 residues in the CDR3. The CDR3 DNA reads as TGCGCCAGCAGCTTGTATTATAACACAGATACGCAGTATTTT. Its protein product is CASSLYYNTDTQYF.

V usage is TRBV4-2 and J usage is TRBJ2-1; 11 positions agree with TRBD2. The CDR3 runs 15 residues. Germline V gene lookup returns CDR1 LGHNA and CDR2 YNFKEQ. The trim removed 1 base at V and 7 bases at J, leaving 3 bases unmatched. CDR3 region: CASSQVSGGANEQFF. The CDR3 DNA reads as TGTGCCAGCAGCCAAGTTAGCGGGGGGGCTAATGAGCAGTTCTTC.

The CDR3 region has the DNA TGTGCCAGCAGAGAGGACATTAATAGCAATCAGCCCCAGCATTTT. Its protein product is CASREDINSNQPQHF. V and J are TRBV6-6 and TRBJ1-5, with a possible D match to TRBD1 (5 bases). With 6 bases removed from V and 0 bases from J, the gap between germline ends came to 12 bases. Germline CDR1 reads MNHNY; CDR2 reads SVGAGI (reference sequence). The CDR3 has 15 residues.

The CDR3 DNA reads as TGTGCCAGCAGCGTAGGGGATTTTGCTAACTATGGCTACACCTTC. Encoded protein: CASSVGDFANYGYTF. The chain combines TRBV16 with TRBJ1-2; possibly TRBD1 for D (5 bases). Trimming removed 5 bases from V and 0 bases from J, with 13 bases in between. Germline V lookup: CDR1 KGHSY, CDR2 FQNENV. The CDR3 runs 15 residues.

The chain employs TRBV6-5 and TRBJ2-3; unclear D gene. This CDR3 comprises 15 residues. Per the germline V gene, CDR1 is MNHEY and CDR2 is SVGAGI. Trimming cost V 2 bases and J 2 bases, with 11 bases left between them. Written as DNA, the CDR3 is TGTGCCAGCAGTTACCAAAGGACCTCCACAGATACGCAGTATTTT. Residues: CASSYQRTSTDTQYF.

This chain joins TRBV6-6 and TRBJ1-2; D perhaps matches TRBD1 (5 bases). CDR1 is MNHNY and CDR2 is SVGAGI in the germline V gene (reference sequence). The ends were cut back, 6 bases at V and 5 bases at J, with 22 bases in the middle. The CDR3 contains 16 residues. The CDR3 spells CASRALLRGEGYGYTF. The CDR3 DNA is TGTGCCAGCAGGGCCCTTCTTAGAGGGGAAGGTTATGGCTACACCTTC.

This clone appeared a single time. The CDR3 nucleotides read TGCGCCAGCAGCGGGACAAGCGGGGGGGCCACAGATACGCAGTATTTT. As protein: CASSGTSGGATDTQYF. The chain links TRBV5-1 to TRBJ2-3; 10 bases agree with TRBD2. J lost 2 bases, V lost 4 bases, and 7 bases had no gene match. CDR1 and CDR2 (germline): SGHRS, YFSETQ. There are 16 residues in the CDR3.

The chain uses TRBV30 and TRBJ2-3; 9 bases line up with TRBD2. V trimming: 5 bases; J trimming: 10 bases; junction bases outside the gene matches: 13. CDR3 length: 14 residues. Germline lookup yields CDR1 GTSNPN and CDR2 SVGIG (reference sequence). CDR3 region: CAWGLAGGRHSQYF. CDR3 DNA sequence: TGTGCCTGGGGGTTGGCGGGGGGGCGCCATTCGCAGTATTTT.

The chain employs TRBV7-9 and TRBJ1-2; no definite D call. Trimming took 1 base from V and 1 from J, leaving 7 bases between them. Germline V gives CDR1 SEHNR, CDR2 FQNEAQ (reference sequence). The CDR3 length is 14 residues. Written as DNA, the CDR3 is TGTGCCAGCAGCTTAGATGGCAGTAACTATGGCTACACCTTC. Protein: CASSLDGSNYGYTF.

On this clone itself: Additional DNA sequences in this sample encode the identical CDR3. The chain joins TRBV29-1 to TRBJ1-1; possibly TRBD1 for D (5 bases). Germline CDR1 SQVTM, CDR2 ANQGSEA. The CDR3 has 11 residues. Trimming pared 6 bases from V and 5 bases from J, leaving 10 bases between. The CDR3 nucleotides read TGCAGCGTCGGTGGGGGGACTGAAGCTTTCTTT. Residues: CSVGGGTEAFF.

The genes are TRBV7-9 and TRBJ2-3, with a tentative D call TRBD2 (6 bases). The CDR3 length is 14 residues. Trimming pared 5 bases from V and 4 bases from J, leaving 13 bases between. The V gene's germline CDR1 is SEHNR and CDR2 FQNEAQ (reference sequence). CDR3 protein: CASSRGTAADTQYF. CDR3 DNA: TGTGCCAGCAGCCGCGGGACGGCGGCAGATACGCAGTATTTT.

The chain combines TRBV5-1 with TRBJ1-1, with D uncertain. CDR3 size: 13 residues. The germline V gene has CDR1 SGHRS and CDR2 YFSETQ. V lost 4 bases to trimming and J lost 3 bases, with 10 bases between them. The CDR3 region has the DNA TGCGCCAGCAGCGGTGGGGAGGACACTGAAGCTTTCTTT. Translating gives CASSGGEDTEAFF.

The V call is TRBV5-6, the J call TRBJ2-3, with 7 positions matching TRBD1. The V gene end was trimmed by 4 bases and the J gene end by 1 base; junction bases not matched to a gene: 9. The CDR3 loop spans 16 amino acids. Germline CDR1 reads SGHDT; CDR2 reads YYEEEE. Written as DNA, the CDR3 is TGTGCCAGCAGCCGAACCTTCACAGGGGGCACAGATACGCAGTATTTT. Protein sequence: CASSRTFTGGTDTQYF.

The chain uses TRBV27 and TRBJ2-7, with D perhaps assigned TRBD1 or TRBD2 (5 bases each). Germline-derived CDR1 and CDR2 are MNHEY and SMNVEV (reference sequence). The CDR3 is 12 residues long. With 7 bases removed from V and 0 bases from J, the gap between germline ends came to 7 bases. CDR3 nucleotides: TGTGCCAGCATTGGGGGCTCCTACGAGCAGTACTTC. Residues: CASIGGSYEQYF.

The chain couples TRBV14 to TRBJ2-6; D gene unclear. Germline V gene sequence: CDR1 SGHDN, CDR2 FVKESK. The CDR3 contains 18 residues. The V and J ends lost 4 bases and 0 bases respectively, with 16 bases between them. CDR3 in DNA: TGTGCCAGCAGCCGTCATCCCCCGTCCAGCTCTGGGGCCAACGTCCTGACTTTC. Translating gives CASSRHPPSSSGANVLTF.

V gene TRBV7-2 combines with J gene TRBJ2-3, with D perhaps matching TRBD2 (5 bases). Trimming pared 1 base from V and 5 bases from J, leaving 13 bases between. There are 15 residues in the CDR3. CDR1 and CDR2 (germline): SGHTA, FQGNSA. The CDR3 sequence: CASSLGGAILDTQYF. The CDR3 DNA follows: TGTGCCAGCAGCTTAGGGGGAGCGATTCTAGATACGCAGTATTTT.

This clone has more than one count but fewer than ten. This chain connects TRBV5-1 to TRBJ2-3; the D is unclear. Germline V gene lookup returns CDR1 SGHRS and CDR2 YFSETQ. V was trimmed by 4 bases and J by 0 bases, leaving 12 bases between them. The CDR3 runs 15 residues. The CDR3 DNA reads TGCGCCAGCAGCCTCACGCACGCCAGCACAGATACGCAGTATTTT. This translates into CASSLTHASTDTQYF.

The gene calls are TRBV18 and TRBJ2-3; 8 nucleotides agree with TRBD2. CDR3 size: 16 residues. V shed 3 bases, J shed 6 bases, and the junction held 11 bases outside the gene matches. The germline gives CDR1 KGHSH, CDR2 LQKENI. The CDR3 loop reads CASSPTGRGGRDTQYF. CDR3 DNA sequence: TGTGCCAGCTCACCTACAGGACGGGGGGGCCGGGATACGCAGTATTTT. Supplemented by reference TRBV18 and TRBJ2-3, the full variable domain reads NAGVMQNPRHLVRRRGQEARLRCSPMKGHSHVYWYRQLPEEGLKFMVYLQKENIIDESGMPKERFSAEFPKEGPSILRIQQVVRGDSAAYFCASSPTGRGGRDTQYFGPGTRLTVL.

The chain joins TRBV9 to TRBJ2-1; D is undetermined. The CDR3 extends over 11 amino acids. Looked up from germline, CDR1 is SGDLS and CDR2 is YYNGEE. V was pared by 4 bases and J by 9 bases, with 8 bases between. For the CDR3, the DNA is TGTGCCAGCAGCCCCCACTCTGAGCAGTTCTTC. It specifies CASSPHSEQFF.

CDR3 in amino acids: CSVEDGSGAYGYTF. CDR3 bases: TGCAGCGTTGAAGATGGATCGGGGGCCTATGGCTACACCTTC. This chain links TRBV29-1 with TRBJ1-2; D perhaps matches TRBD1 (6 bases). Germline CDR1 SQVTM, CDR2 ANQGSEA. The V and J ends lost 0 bases and 4 bases respectively, with 12 bases between them. This CDR3 has 14 amino acids.

The J gene is TRBJ2-3, the V gene TRBV6-1, with 10 bases that match TRBD1. V lost 2 bases to trimming and J lost 5 bases; unmatched junction nucleotides: 7. The CDR3 totals 16 residues. CDR1 and CDR2 from the germline V gene are MNHNS and SASEGT. The CDR3 spells CASSEPGQGWGDTQYF. Written as DNA, the CDR3 is TGTGCCAGCAGTGAACCGGGACAGGGGTGGGGAGATACGCAGTATTTT.

The chain has TRBV7-9 and TRBJ1-4, with 7 bases lining up with TRBD1. The CDR3 loop spans 15 amino acids. Germline V gene sequence: CDR1 SEHNR, CDR2 FQNEAQ (reference sequence). V lost 1 base, J lost 4 bases, and 3 bases stayed unmatched. The CDR3: CASSLEGTVNEKLFF. CDR3 sequence (DNA): TGTGCCAGCAGCTTAGAAGGGACAGTTAATGAAAAACTGTTTTTT.

This clone occurred once. The chain links TRBV6-2 or TRBV6-3 to TRBJ1-5; TRBD1 is a possible D gene (6 bases). From germline, CDR1 is MNHEY and CDR2 SVGEGT. V shed 2 bases and J shed 4 bases, with 9 bases lying between them. The CDR3 spans 14 residues. Here the CDR3 reads CASSYRTENQPQHF. The DNA for the CDR3 is TGTGCCAGCAGTTACCGGACAGAAAATCAGCCCCAGCATTTT.

The V and J genes are TRBV18 and TRBJ1-1; D is ambiguous. CDR3 length: 11 amino acids. Germline assignment: CDR1 KGHSH and CDR2 LQKENI. V was pared by 4 bases and J by 5 bases, with 5 bases between. CDR3 region: CASSQGTEAFF. The CDR3 DNA is TGTGCCAGCTCACAGGGTACTGAAGCTTTCTTT.

The genes are TRBV2 and TRBJ1-5; 10 positions match TRBD1. This CDR3 comprises 15 residues. V lost 5 bases and J lost 1; bases outside the gene matches: 2. Germline CDR1 is SNHLY and CDR2 is FYNNEI. The CDR3 region is CASSQGQGSNQPQHF. CDR3 nucleotides: TGTGCCAGCAGTCAGGGACAGGGGAGCAATCAGCCCCAGCATTTT.

This chain's CDR3 is CASSHRIGAHYGYTF. The CDR3 DNA follows: TGCGCCAGCAGCCACAGGATAGGGGCACACTATGGCTACACCTTC. The J gene is TRBJ1-2, the V gene TRBV4-1; possible D gene TRBD1, 5 bases. Trimming took 3 bases from V and 3 from J, leaving 14 bases between them. This CDR3 contains 15 residues. Germline V CDR1 and CDR2: MGHRA, YSYEKL.

The chain carries TRBV21-1 and TRBJ1-6. TRBV21-1 is reported as a pseudogene. This CDR3 comprises 14 residues. The DNA of the CDR3 is TGTGCCAGCAGCAGCTGGAATAGGATTTCACCCCTCCACTTT. Translating gives CASSSWNRISPLHF.

This sequence joins TRBV12-3 or TRBV12-4 and TRBJ1-3; the D is unclear. Trimming left V 8 bases short and J 2 bases short, with 10 bases between. The CDR3 consists of 13 residues. The CDR3 region has the DNA TGTGCCAGCCGTAATGCTGCTGGAAACACCATATATTTT. Its translation: CASRNAAGNTIYF.